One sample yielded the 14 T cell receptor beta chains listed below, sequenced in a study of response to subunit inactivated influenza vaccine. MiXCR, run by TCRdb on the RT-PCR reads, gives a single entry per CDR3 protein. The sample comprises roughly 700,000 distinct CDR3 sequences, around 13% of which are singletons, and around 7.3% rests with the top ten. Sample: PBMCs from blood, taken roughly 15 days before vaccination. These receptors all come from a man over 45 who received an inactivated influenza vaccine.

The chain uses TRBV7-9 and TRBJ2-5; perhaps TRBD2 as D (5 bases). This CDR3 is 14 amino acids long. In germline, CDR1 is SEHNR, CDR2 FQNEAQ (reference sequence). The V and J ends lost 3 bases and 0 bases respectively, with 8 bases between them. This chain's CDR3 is CASSFPRDQETQYF. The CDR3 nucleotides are TGTGCCAGCAGCTTCCCGCGGGACCAAGAGACCCAGTACTTC.

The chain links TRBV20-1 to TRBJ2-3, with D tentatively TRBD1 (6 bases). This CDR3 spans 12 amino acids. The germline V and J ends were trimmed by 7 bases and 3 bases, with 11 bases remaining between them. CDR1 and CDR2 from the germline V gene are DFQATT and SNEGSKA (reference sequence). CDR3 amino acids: CSVQGNTDTQYF. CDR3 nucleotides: TGCAGTGTTCAGGGGAATACAGATACGCAGTATTTT.

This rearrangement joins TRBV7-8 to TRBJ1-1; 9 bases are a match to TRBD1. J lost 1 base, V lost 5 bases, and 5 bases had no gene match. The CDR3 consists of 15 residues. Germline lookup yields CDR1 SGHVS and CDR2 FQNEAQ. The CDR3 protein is CASSVGQGTNTEAFF. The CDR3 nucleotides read TGTGCCAGCAGCGTGGGACAGGGAACGAACACTGAAGCTTTCTTT.

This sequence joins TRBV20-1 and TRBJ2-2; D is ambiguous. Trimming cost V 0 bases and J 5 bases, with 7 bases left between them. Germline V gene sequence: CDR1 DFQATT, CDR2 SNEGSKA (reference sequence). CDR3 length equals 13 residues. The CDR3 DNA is TGCAGTGCTAGAGATCAAAAGACCGGGGAGCTGTTTTTT. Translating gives CSARDQKTGELFF.

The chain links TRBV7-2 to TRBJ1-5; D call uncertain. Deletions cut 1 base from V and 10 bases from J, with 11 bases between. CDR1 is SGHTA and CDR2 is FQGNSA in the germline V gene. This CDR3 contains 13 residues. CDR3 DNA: TGTGCCAGCAGCTTAGTCCGTTTAAGTCCCCAGCATTTT. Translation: CASSLVRLSPQHF.

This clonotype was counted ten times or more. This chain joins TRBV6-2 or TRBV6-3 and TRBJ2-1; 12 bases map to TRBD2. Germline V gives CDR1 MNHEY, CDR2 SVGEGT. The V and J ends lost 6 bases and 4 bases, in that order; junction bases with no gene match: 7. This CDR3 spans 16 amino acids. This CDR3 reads CASSETSGRGYNEQFF. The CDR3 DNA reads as TGTGCCAGCAGCGAGACTAGCGGGAGAGGTTACAATGAGCAGTTCTTC.

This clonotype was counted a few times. CDR3 in amino acids: CSARDPFSGNTEAFF. The CDR3 region has the DNA TGCAGTGCTAGAGATCCCTTCTCGGGGAACACTGAAGCTTTCTTT. The chain has TRBV20-1 and TRBJ1-1; no clear D. Trimming stripped 0 bases from V and 1 base from J, with 12 bases between. The CDR3 contains 15 residues. The germline V gene has CDR1 DFQATT and CDR2 SNEGSKA (reference sequence).

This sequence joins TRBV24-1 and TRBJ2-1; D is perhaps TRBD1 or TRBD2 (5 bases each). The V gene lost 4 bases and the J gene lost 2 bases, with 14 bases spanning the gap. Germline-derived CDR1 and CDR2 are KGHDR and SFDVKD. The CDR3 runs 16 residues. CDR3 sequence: CATSDPLRDAYNEQFF. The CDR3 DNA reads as TGTGCCACCAGTGACCCTCTCCGGGACGCCTACAATGAGCAGTTCTTC.

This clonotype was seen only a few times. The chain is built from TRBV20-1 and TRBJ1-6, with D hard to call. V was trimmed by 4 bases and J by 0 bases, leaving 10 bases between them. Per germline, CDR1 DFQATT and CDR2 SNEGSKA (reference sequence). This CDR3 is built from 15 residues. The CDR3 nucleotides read TGCAGTGCTACTGGACTGAGCTCCTATAATTCACCCCTCCACTTT. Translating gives CSATGLSSYNSPLHF.

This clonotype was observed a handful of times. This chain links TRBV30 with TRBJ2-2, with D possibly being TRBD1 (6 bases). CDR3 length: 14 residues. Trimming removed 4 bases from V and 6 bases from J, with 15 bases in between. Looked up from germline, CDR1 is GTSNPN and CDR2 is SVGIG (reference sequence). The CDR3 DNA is TGTGCCTGGACCCGAATGGGGGCTGCCGGGGAGCTGTTTTTT. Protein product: CAWTRMGAAGELFF.

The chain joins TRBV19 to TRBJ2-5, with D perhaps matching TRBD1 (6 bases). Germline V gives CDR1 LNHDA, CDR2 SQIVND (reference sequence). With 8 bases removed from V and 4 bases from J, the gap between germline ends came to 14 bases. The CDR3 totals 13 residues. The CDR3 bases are TGTGCCAGTGCGCGGACAGTAAGAGAGACCCAGTACTTC. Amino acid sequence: CASARTVRETQYF.

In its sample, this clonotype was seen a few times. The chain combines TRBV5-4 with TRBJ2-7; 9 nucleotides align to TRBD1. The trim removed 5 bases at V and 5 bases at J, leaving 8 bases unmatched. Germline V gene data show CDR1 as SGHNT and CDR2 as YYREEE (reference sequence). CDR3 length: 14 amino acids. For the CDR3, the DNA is TGTGCCAGCAGTCGAACAGGGGGCAACAACGAGCAGTACTTC. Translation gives CASSRTGGNNEQYF.

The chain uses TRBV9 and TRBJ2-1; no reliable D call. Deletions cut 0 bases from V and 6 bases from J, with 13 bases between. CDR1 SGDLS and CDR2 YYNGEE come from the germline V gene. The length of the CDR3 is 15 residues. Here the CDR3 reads CASSVEGTTLNEQFF. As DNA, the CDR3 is TGTGCCAGCAGCGTAGAGGGTACGACGCTCAATGAGCAGTTCTTC.

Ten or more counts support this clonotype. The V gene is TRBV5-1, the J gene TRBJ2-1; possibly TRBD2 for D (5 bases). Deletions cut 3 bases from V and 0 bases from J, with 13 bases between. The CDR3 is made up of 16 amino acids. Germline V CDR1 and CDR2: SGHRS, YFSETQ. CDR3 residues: CASSSPGLRSYNEQFF. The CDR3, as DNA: TGCGCCAGCAGCTCCCCGGGGTTGCGCTCCTACAATGAGCAGTTCTTC. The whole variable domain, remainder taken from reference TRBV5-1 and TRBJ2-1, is KAGVTQTPRYLIKTRGQQVTLSCSPISGHRSVSWYQQTPGQGLQFLFEYFSETQRNKGNFPGRFSGRQFSNSRSEMNVSTLELGDSALYLCASSSPGLRSYNEQFFGPGTRLTVL.